These T cell receptor beta chains were read from a single sample in a study of control samples from healthy donors and cancer patients. TCRdb's copy holds only in-frame clones and misses some; the assay was immunoSEQ multiplex PCR. The table lists 130,000 to 150,000 clones, 80% to 95% of them singletons. The sequenced sample consisted of blood. The receptor source for this set is a man aged 25 to 40 in good health. Both conserved end residues are part of each CDR3.

v_gene,len,j_gene,CDR3aa
TRBV3-1/TRBV3-2,14,TRBJ1-4,CASSQILGGEKLFF
TRBV28,12,TRBJ1-1,CASSLTDSEAFF
TRBV28,16,TRBJ1-5,CASTSGQFLSSQPQHF
TRBV7-9,14,TRBJ2-5,CASGLAPRWETQYF
TRBV28,12,TRBJ1-3,CASGTSGNTIYF
TRBV4-2,14,TRBJ2-7,CASSQGLASYEQYF
TRBV30,14,TRBJ2-7,CAWAKGHGSYEQYF
TRBV24-1,15,TRBJ2-6,CATSDSSKGANVLTF
TRBV28,14,TRBJ1-2,CASSYKGRGYGYTF
TRBV11-2,15,TRBJ1-1,CASSDRDRLNTEAFF
TRBV7-2,12,TRBJ2-4,CASSLPRLSPSF
TRBV30,14,TRBJ1-5,CAWSSGPTNQPQHF
TRBV4-1,13,TRBJ1-1,CASSQPGEWGAFF
TRBV18,13,TRBJ2-1,CASSDRAPNEQFF
TRBV2,14,TRBJ1-1,CASNPLTQGTEAFF
TRBV30,14,TRBJ1-2,CAWRRTAYSHGYTF
TRBV24-1,14,TRBJ1-2,CATSGGQNLYGYTF
TRBV15,15,TRBJ2-7,CATSSLAGGIYEQYF
TRBV6-5,15,TRBJ2-2,CASSPATGDTGELFF